One and the same sample provided the 4 T cell receptor beta chains below, sequenced in a study of blood T cell repertoires in COVID-19. Clones were sequenced by immunoSEQ multiplex PCR, and TCRdb holds only the in-frame ones, with some missing. The sample gives approximately 280,000 clones, roughly 84% of which show up once; almost 1.5% is in the top ten. The sequenced material came from peripheral blood. These receptors all come from a human donor with COVID-19, enrolled during active disease. The donor label of this sample is uncertain.

The chain combines TRBV6-5 with TRBJ1-6; D unclear. The CDR3 totals 11 residues. Germline V lookup: CDR1 MNHEY, CDR2 SVGAGI. V lost 7 bases to trimming and J lost 9 bases, with 7 bases between them. CDR3 loop: CASMETSPLHF. The DNA for the CDR3 is TGTGCCAGCATGGAGACTTCACCCCTCCACTTT.

V and J are TRBV5-8 and TRBJ2-1; D may be TRBD2 (5 bases). The CDR3 covers 15 residues. Trimming cost V 2 bases and J 9 bases, with 18 bases left between them. The germline V gene has CDR1 SGHTS and CDR2 YDEGEE. CDR3 DNA sequence: TGTGCCAGCAGCTTTCGGCGGGCCCCATCCGGTGAGCAGTTCTTC. Its protein product is CASSFRRAPSGEQFF.

The chain employs TRBV6-5 and TRBJ2-5; the match to TRBD2 covers 8 bases. CDR1 and CDR2 (germline): MNHEY, SVGAGI. The CDR3 spans 13 residues. V lost 5 bases and J lost 7; bases outside the gene matches: 6. CDR3 bases: TGTGCCAGCAGTCCGGGACTAGATGGGACCCAGTACTTC. The encoded protein is CASSPGLDGTQYF.

The gene calls are TRBV6-2 or TRBV6-3 and TRBJ2-3; TRBD2 agrees at 12 bases. CDR3 length: 17 amino acids. Unmatched junction bases numbered 6, after V lost 5 bases and J lost 0 bases. Germline CDR1 and CDR2: MNHEY and SVGEGT. The CDR3 here is CASSQRTSGTSTDTQYF. CDR3 bases: TGTGCCAGCAGTCAACGGACTAGCGGGACTAGCACAGATACGCAGTATTTT.